The clone carrying this T cell receptor (beta chain) occurred many times. Its specificity is not known. Germline CDR1 reads SEHNR; CDR2 reads FQNEAQ (reference sequence). This CDR3 comprises 16 residues. Trimming took 4 bases from V and 8 from J; bases not matched to a gene: 10. The sample belongs to a study of T-cell reconstitution after alpha-beta-depleted transplantation in children. The authors prepared the TCRbeta library with unique molecular identifiers. From the PCR reads, TCRdb called clonotypes with MiXCR, one entry per CDR3 protein. The table includes approximately 170,000 distinct CDR3 sequences, around 10% detected once. Findings and limits, study-wide: Several hundred expanded graft clones reportedly supplied alpha-beta T cells about two months after transplant. Elevated TCRbeta diversity at day 60 was traced, in some patients, to surviving recipient T cells and thymic progenitors. The main origin of T-cell counts and diversity one year after transplant was newly produced T cells.

The origin of this receptor is a boy between 2 and 10 years old with acute myeloid leukemia, due to receive a stem cell transplant. Sequenced here: PBMCs, sampled before TCRalphabeta/CD19-depleted stem cell transplant. This chain uses TRBV7-9 with TRBJ2-1; 11 bases are a match to TRBD2. The CDR3 loop is CASSSTLAGEIHEQFF. The CDR3 DNA follows: TGTGCCAGCAGCTCTACACTAGCGGGAGAGATACATGAGCAGTTCTTC.